This T cell receptor (beta chain) emerged from a study of blood T cell repertoires in COVID-19. In the study overall: Samples taken during acute and convalescent COVID-19 were collected in the United States, Italy and Spain. Sample material is recorded as cDNA or gDNA derived from T cells, B-cell-depleted T cells, or PBMCs.

Some clones are missing from TCRdb's copy, which holds only in-frame ones; the method was immunoSEQ multiplex PCR. The sample consists of around 200,000 clones, 75% to 85% of them appearing once. Which cohort a participant joined came from the clinical history participants gave. This receptor was taken from a woman aged 40 to 55 with acute COVID-19. Sequenced sample: PBMCs or T cells enriched from blood (not recorded which).

CDR3: CASSQDAAGRGYTF. CDR3 sequence (DNA): TGTGCCAGCAGCCAAGACGCTGCAGGCCGAGGCTACACCTTC. The V call is TRBV3-1 (or the pseudogene TRBV3-2), the J call TRBJ1-2; D call uncertain. The V and J ends lost 0 bases and 8 bases respectively, with 13 bases between them. The germline gives CDR1 LGHDT, CDR2 YNNKEL (reference sequence). CDR3 length equals 14 residues.